This T cell receptor (beta chain) was documented in a study of spatial heterogeneity in lung cancer. The CDR3 is 14 residues long. The V end was cut by 2 bases, the J end by 2 bases, with 10 bases between. Germline CDR1 and CDR2: LGHNA and YNFKEQ. Ten or more counts support this clonotype. Within a library made for alpha chains, this beta chain is off target, and its count is uninformative. Specified time point: sample taken at primary tumor resection. The 60 to 90 donors had untreated early-stage non-small cell lung cancer. Without sorting, whole RNA was sequenced from tumor, nontumor lung or frozen PBMC. The study tagged each TCR cDNA molecule with a unique molecular identifier. TCRdb redid the calling of the 5' RACE reads with MiXCR, one entry per CDR3 protein. The sample lists around 14,000 distinct CDR3 sequences; 3.6% were seen once.

The specimen comprised normal lung tissue next to the tumor, sampled at surgery. This clonotype was sampled from a male donor with early-stage non-small cell lung cancer. The V and J genes are TRBV4-2 and TRBJ2-7; D might be TRBD1 or TRBD2, each matching 5 bases. As DNA, the CDR3 is TGTGCCAGCAGCCAACCGGGACCAACCTACGAGCAGTACTTC. Amino acid sequence: CASSQPGPTYEQYF.